These T cell receptor beta chains were read from a single sample in a study of cytomegalovirus exposure and HLA in healthy donors. Method: immunoSEQ multiplex PCR; TCRdb's copy keeps in-frame clones and lacks some. The sample has fewer than 95,000 clones, 65% to 75% seen once. Sequenced material: PBMCs. These receptors originate from a woman in her 40s in good health and CMV-seropositive. Both conserved end residues are part of each CDR3. A D gene is named only where the DNA matches it firmly. Expanded clones are given a class, and other clones once, few, many or no size at all.

-	TRBJ2-1	-	TRBV6-5	TGTGCCAGCAGTTACGACGGGGTTTACAATGAGCAGTTCTTC	CASSYDGVYNEQFF
TRBD1	TRBJ2-3	-	TRBV7-9	TGTGCCAGCAGCTTTTTGAGGGGAACAGGGGCGTCGGATACGCAGTATTTT	CASSFLRGTGASDTQYF
-	TRBJ2-7	few	TRBV11-2	TGTGCCAGCAGCTCTTATTCCCCGTCTTCTCCCGAGCAGTACTTC	CASSSYSPSSPEQYF
-	TRBJ1-2	once	TRBV30	TGTGCCTGGAGTGTACATAACTATGGCTACACCTTC	CAWSVHNYGYTF
-	TRBJ1-2	-	TRBV30	TGTGCCTGGAGTGTAGGGTCAGGAGGGGGCTACACCTTC	CAWSVGSGGGYTF
TRBD1	TRBJ2-7	-	TRBV29-1	TGCAGCGTTGATTTTTGGACAGGCGACTACGAGCAGTACTTC	CSVDFWTGDYEQYF
TRBD2	TRBJ2-3	-	TRBV7-2	TGTGCCAGCAGCCTGGTAGCGGGGGGGCATCGTACGCAGTATTTT	CASSLVAGGHRTQYF
TRBD1	TRBJ2-1	-	TRBV23-1	TGCGCCAGCAGCATCCTCCCCGGGACAGGGGTTTCCAATGAGCAGTTCTTC	CASSILPGTGVSNEQFF
-	TRBJ2-3	-	TRBV6-1	TGTGCCAGCAGTGTACAGAACACAGATACGCAGTATTTT	CASSVQNTDTQYF
TRBD1	TRBJ1-5	-	TRBV5-1	TGCGCCAGCAGCCCGAGGGACAGTCGGCGTAGCAATCAGCCCCAGCATTTT	CASSPRDSRRSNQPQHF
-	TRBJ1-4	-	TRBV6-5	TGTGCCAGCAGTTACACGGGCAGGGGTGAAAAACTGTTTTTT	CASSYTGRGEKLFF
TRBD2	TRBJ2-1	-	TRBV29-1	TGCAGCGTTGGTCCGGGAGGAAGCTACAATGAGCAGTTCTTC	CSVGPGGSYNEQFF
-	TRBJ1-4	-	TRBV2	TGTGCCAGCAGCGGTAACAGGGAAAAACTGTTTTTT	CASSGNREKLFF
TRBD2	TRBJ2-1	-	TRBV28	TGTGCCAGCAGTTTAGGGGGGACTAGCGGGAGAGGGTGGGGGACAGGAGAGCAGTTCTTC	CASSLGGTSGRGWGTGEQFF
-	TRBJ1-1	-	TRBV6-5	TGTGCCAGCAGTTACTCCCCCGGGGGGGAAGCTTTCTTT	CASSYSPGGEAFF
TRBD2	TRBJ2-7	-	TRBV5-6	TGTGCCAGCAGCTTGTTGGGGGGGGCCTACGAGCAGTACTTC	CASSLLGGAYEQYF
TRBD2	TRBJ2-3	-	TRBV6-5	TGTGCCAGCACCCAATCTAGCGGGAGGGGAGATACGCAGTATTTT	CASTQSSGRGDTQYF
TRBD2	TRBJ2-2	-	TRBV5-4	TGTGCCAGCAGGTCAGCGGGGGGGCTGGTTCCCGGGGAGCTGTTTTTT	CASRSAGGLVPGELFF
-	TRBJ1-1	-	TRBV6-5	TGTGCCAGCAGTTATGAGGTGAACACTGAAGCTTTCTTT	CASSYEVNTEAFF
TRBD2	TRBJ2-3	-	TRBV7-3	TGTGCCAGCAGCTTAATTCACCGGACTAGCAATACGCAGTATTTT	CASSLIHRTSNTQYF
TRBD1	TRBJ1-1	-	TRBV4-1	TGCGCCAGCAGCCAAGTCTACAGGGGTGTCACTGAAGCTTTCTTT	CASSQVYRGVTEAFF
TRBD2	TRBJ2-1	few	TRBV19	TGTGCCAGTAGAGAACTAGCGGGAGAGTCCGGTGAGCAGTTCTTC	CASRELAGESGEQFF
-	TRBJ1-2	-	TRBV7-8	TGTGCCAGCAGCTTATTTCAGGGCTATGGCTACACCTTC	CASSLFQGYGYTF
TRBD2	TRBJ2-1	-	TRBV28	TGTGCCAGCAGGAGTGCGGGAGGGTTGTTAGGTTACAATGAGCAGTTCTTC	CASRSAGGLLGYNEQFF
TRBD1	TRBJ2-7	few	TRBV6-1	TGTGCCAGCAGTGTCGCGGGACAGGGGTCCCACGAGCAGTACTTC	CASSVAGQGSHEQYF
-	TRBJ2-1	-	TRBV11-2	TGTGCCAGCAGCGGGGGGTTAGGGAACGATGAGCAGTTCTTC	CASSGGLGNDEQFF
-	TRBJ1-1	-	TRBV7-2	TGTGCCAGCAGCTTTGAGGGCTACACTGAAGCTTTCTTT	CASSFEGYTEAFF
-	TRBJ1-2	-	TRBV9	TGTGCCAGCAGCCCCCTAGATGGCTACACCTTC	CASSPLDGYTF
-	TRBJ1-1	-	TRBV11-2	TGTGCCAGCAGCCTGACGCCCCACGAGGCTGAAGCTTTCTTT	CASSLTPHEAEAFF
-	TRBJ1-2	-	TRBV19	TGTGCCAGTACCCCGGAGGCCCGGGCCGCACTGGGCTATGGCTACACCTTC	CASTPEARAALGYGYTF
-	TRBJ2-3	-	TRBV6-5	TGTGCCAGCAGCACTGCAGGGAGGAGAACAGATACGCAGTATTTT	CASSTAGRRTDTQYF
TRBD1	TRBJ2-7	few	TRBV30	TGTGCCTGGGCCCCGGGACAGGGTTACGAGCAGTACTTC	CAWAPGQGYEQYF
TRBD2	TRBJ2-7	-	TRBV19	TGTGCCAGTAGTTCCAGACCGGGGACTAGCGGGGCTGGGGAGCAGTACTTC	CASSSRPGTSGAGEQYF
TRBD1	TRBJ1-2	-	TRBV18	TGTGCCAGCTCACTGGGACAGGGTCGGGGCTACACCTTC	CASSLGQGRGYTF
TRBD1	TRBJ2-5	once	TRBV9	TGTGCCAGCAGCTTCACAGGGGGAGCGGAAGAGACCCAGTACTTC	CASSFTGGAEETQYF
-	TRBJ1-6	few	TRBV27	TGTGCCAGCCGGGTGAGGAGCTCCTATAATTCACCCCTCCACTTT	CASRVRSSYNSPLHF
TRBD1	TRBJ1-5	-	TRBV18	TGTGCCAGCTCACCGCCGGGACAGGGGTCGCAGCCCCAGCATTTT	CASSPPGQGSQPQHF
-	TRBJ1-6	-	TRBV4-2	TGTGCCAGCAGCCAAGTGGCCCTGCGGCTCGATTCACCCCTCCACTTT	CASSQVALRLDSPLHF
-	TRBJ1-1	few	TRBV29-1	TGCAGCGTTGAGGTTGGCAGGCGCACTGAAGCTTTCTTT	CSVEVGRRTEAFF
TRBD1	TRBJ1-2	few	TRBV4-2	TGTGCCAGCAGCCAAGGGGACAGGCCCCGAGGTGGCTACACCTTC	CASSQGDRPRGGYTF
-	TRBJ1-3	-	TRBV4-3	TGCGCCAGCAGCGGAGATCTCTCTGGAAACACCATATATTTT	CASSGDLSGNTIYF
-	TRBJ1-1	few	TRBV6-5	TGTGCCAGCAGACCGGGGAGGAACACTGAAGCTTTCTTT	CASRPGRNTEAFF
-	TRBJ2-2	-	TRBV27	TGTGCCAGCCGGACTGCGAACACCGGGGAGCTGTTTTTT	CASRTANTGELFF
-	TRBJ1-2	-	TRBV29-1	TGCAGCTCCTTGGGAGATTGGGGTTCCTATGGCTACACCTTC	CSSLGDWGSYGYTF